This paragraph covers one T cell receptor beta chain sequence. The antigen remains unidentified. Donors came from a validation cohort of over a hundred subjects, distinct from the first 666-subject cohort. Germline V gives CDR1 SGHTA, CDR2 FQGNSA. This CDR3 spans 13 amino acids. V lost 4 bases to trimming and J lost 7 bases, with 11 bases between them. Profiled with immunoSEQ multiplex PCR; TCRdb holds only in-frame clones, not every one. Of some 110,000 clones listed, around 85% are singletons. This sample was included in a study of cytomegalovirus exposure and HLA in healthy donors. Study results and caveats: Associated with cytomegalovirus, according to the listing, were 150 to 200 TCR beta chains. Later, an analysis found that TCR clusters from the first cohort tended to co-occur in the 120 validation repertoires.

The clonotype was recovered from a young man in good health and CMV-seropositive. The chain recombines TRBV7-2 with TRBJ1-5; D gene uncertain. Material for sequencing was PBMCs. DNA of the CDR3: TGTGCCAGCAGCTCACTTGCAGGCCAGCCCCAGCATTTT. Translated, it gives CASSSLAGQPQHF.